This T cell receptor (beta chain) originates from a study of Graves' ophthalmopathy and Graves' hyperthyroidism. Investigators amplified TCR beta CDR3 regions from RNA transcripts. HTBI-primed first-round RT-PCR preceded second-round multiplex PCR. TCRdb reanalysed the multiplex PCR reads using MiXCR and keeps one entry per CDR3 protein. The data hold roughly 420,000 distinct CDR3 sequences, with 20% to 25% observed a single time. This clonotype was counted at least ten times. The CDR3 is 15 residues long. Germline V gene data show CDR1 as SGHVS and CDR2 as FQNEAQ. With 5 bases clipped from V and 5 bases from J, the junction kept 7 bases outside the gene matches.

This chain connects TRBV7-8 to TRBJ2-7; 12 positions agree with TRBD2. The TCR was taken from a woman aged 18-35 years with stable Graves' hyperthyroidism. Sequencing was performed on peripheral blood. The CDR3 nucleotides are TGTGCCAGCAGCCTGACTAGCGGGAGTCAGAACGAGCAGTACTTC. It encodes CASSLTSGSQNEQYF.